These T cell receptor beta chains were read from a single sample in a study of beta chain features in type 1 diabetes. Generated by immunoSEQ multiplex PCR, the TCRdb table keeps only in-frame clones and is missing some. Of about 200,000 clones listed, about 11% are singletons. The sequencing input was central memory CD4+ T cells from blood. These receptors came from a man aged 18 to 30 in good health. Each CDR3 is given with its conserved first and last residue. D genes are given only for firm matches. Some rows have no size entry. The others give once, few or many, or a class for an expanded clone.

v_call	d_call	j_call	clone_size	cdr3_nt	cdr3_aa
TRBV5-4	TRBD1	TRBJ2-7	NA	TGTGCCAGCAGCTTAACGGGACAGCGGTACGAGCAGTACTTC	CASSLTGQRYEQYF
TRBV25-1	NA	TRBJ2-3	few	TGTGCCAGCAGTTCCCCGGCGGGAATAGATACGCAGTATTTT	CASSSPAGIDTQYF
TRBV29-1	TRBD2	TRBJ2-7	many	TGCAGCGTTGGGCTAGCGGCTAGCTCCTACGAGCAGTACTTC	CSVGLAASSYEQYF
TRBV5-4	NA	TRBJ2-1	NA	TGTGCCAGCAGCGAGGGCCACAGGGTGTACAATGAGCAGTTCTTC	CASSEGHRVYNEQFF
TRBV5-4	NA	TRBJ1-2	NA	TGTGCCAGCAGCTTGGATGGGGAAGGCTATGGCTACACCTTC	CASSLDGEGYGYTF
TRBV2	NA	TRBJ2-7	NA	TGTGCCAGCAGTGAACTCTGGTACTACGAGCAGTACTTC	CASSELWYYEQYF
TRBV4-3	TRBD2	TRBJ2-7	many	TGCGCCAGCAGCCAATACCAGCGGGAGGGCTACGAGCAGTACTTC	CASSQYQREGYEQYF
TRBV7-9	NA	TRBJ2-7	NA	TGTGCCAGCAGCTTACGCGGGGACTCCTACGAGCAGTACTTC	CASSLRGDSYEQYF
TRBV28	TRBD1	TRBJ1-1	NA	TGTGCCAGCAGCGTCTGGGACAGGGTGAACACTGAAGCTTTCTTT	CASSVWDRVNTEAFF
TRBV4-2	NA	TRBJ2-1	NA	TGTGCCAGCAGCCAAGATTGGAGGGTCGGAGGCTATGAGCAGTTCTTC	CASSQDWRVGGYEQFF
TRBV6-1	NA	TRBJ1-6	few	TGTGCCAGCAGGGAGAATTCACCCCTCCACTTT	CASRENSPLHF
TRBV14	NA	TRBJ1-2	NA	TGTGCCAGCAACAGGGCGGACTATGGCTACACCTTC	CASNRADYGYTF
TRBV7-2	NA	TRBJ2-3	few	TGTGCCAGCAGCTTAGGGCAGGTCCCAGATACGCAGTATTTT	CASSLGQVPDTQYF
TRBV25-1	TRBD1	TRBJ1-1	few	TGTGCCAGCAGTGAACCCGGGACAGGGGGCACTGAAGCTTTCTTT	CASSEPGTGGTEAFF
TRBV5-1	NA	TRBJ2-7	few	TGCGCCAGCAGCCGCGGCAACGAGCAGTACTTC	CASSRGNEQYF
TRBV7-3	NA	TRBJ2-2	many	TGTGCCAGCAGCTTAACCAGGGTTGCGAACACCGGGGAGCTGTTTTTT	CASSLTRVANTGELFF
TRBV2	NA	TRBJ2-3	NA	TGTGCCAGCACTAGTCTGACAGATACGCAGTATTTT	CASTSLTDTQYF
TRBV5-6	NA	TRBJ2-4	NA	TGTGCCAGCAGCTTGTACGAAAACATTCAGTACTTC	CASSLYENIQYF
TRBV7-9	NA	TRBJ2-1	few	TGTGCCTTAGAGAGGGCAGACCTCCGGGATGAGCAGTTCTTC	CALERADLRDEQFF
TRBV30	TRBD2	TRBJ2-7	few	TGTGCCTGGGGGCGGGGGTACGAGCAGTACTTC	CAWGRGYEQYF
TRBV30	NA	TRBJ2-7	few	TGTGCCTGGAGGGCCCCCCGGACCTTCTACGAGCAGTACTTC	CAWRAPRTFYEQYF
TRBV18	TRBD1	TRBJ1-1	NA	TGTGCCAGCTCAGAGGGGACAGGGGCTTTCGCCGAAGCTTTCTTT	CASSEGTGAFAEAFF
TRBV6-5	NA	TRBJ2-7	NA	TGTGCCAGCAGTTACGGTCCCGGGGGCTCCGGCGAGCAGTACTTC	CASSYGPGGSGEQYF
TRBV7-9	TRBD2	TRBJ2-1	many	TGTGCCAGCAGCTTAGACCTAGCGGGACGTAACTCCTACAATGAGCAGTTCTTC	CASSLDLAGRNSYNEQFF
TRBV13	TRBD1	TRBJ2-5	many	TGTGCCAGCAGCTCCGACAGGGAAGAGACCCAGTACTTC	CASSSDREETQYF
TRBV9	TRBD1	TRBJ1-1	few	TGTGCCAGCAGCTCTCGAGGGACAGACACTGAAGCTTTCTTT	CASSSRGTDTEAFF
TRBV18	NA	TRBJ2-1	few	TGTGCCAGCTCACCAAGAAATGAGCAGTTCTTC	CASSPRNEQFF
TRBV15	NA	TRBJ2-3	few	TGTGCCACCAGCAGCCCGGCCAGGGGAGATACGCAGTATTTT	CATSSPARGDTQYF
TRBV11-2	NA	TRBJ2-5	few	TGTGCCAGCAGCTTAGCCGGAACGGAGACCCAGTACTTC	CASSLAGTETQYF
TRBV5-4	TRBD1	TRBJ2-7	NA	TGTGCCAGCAGCTCTCAGGGGGTAGACGAGCAGTACTTC	CASSSQGVDEQYF
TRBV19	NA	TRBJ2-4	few	TGTGCCAGTGCAACGGGGGGCGCCAAAAACATTCAGTACTTC	CASATGGAKNIQYF
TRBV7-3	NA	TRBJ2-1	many	TGTGCCAGCAGCTTAAACGGATTTGAGCAGTTCTTC	CASSLNGFEQFF
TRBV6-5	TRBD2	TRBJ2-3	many	TGTGCCAGCACCGTAGCGGGAGGAGCAGATACGCAGTATTTT	CASTVAGGADTQYF
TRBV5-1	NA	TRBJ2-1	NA	TGCGCCAGCAGCTTGGACTCCCCGAACCGTAATGAGCAGTTCTTC	CASSLDSPNRNEQFF
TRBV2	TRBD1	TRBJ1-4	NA	TGTGCCAGCAGGCGAGACAGGGACGAAAAACTGTTTTTT	CASRRDRDEKLFF
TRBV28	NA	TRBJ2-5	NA	TGTGCCAGCAGGAGCGGTTCTAAAGAGACCCAGTACTTC	CASRSGSKETQYF
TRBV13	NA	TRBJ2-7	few	TGTGCCAGCAGCCTCCGAGACGGCTACGAGCAGTACTTC	CASSLRDGYEQYF
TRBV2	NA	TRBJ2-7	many	TGTGCCAGTTTTACAGGGAACTCCTACGAGCAGTACTTC	CASFTGNSYEQYF